The 7 T cell receptor beta chains reported below all come from one sample, sequenced in a study of T cell responses to AZD1222 COVID-19 vaccine. Here immunoSEQ multiplex PCR was the method, and the copy in TCRdb shows in-frame clones only, minus some. The table records 90,000 to 130,000 clones, 84% of them present only once. Sequencing was performed on peripheral blood, taken on day 0 of AZD1222 vaccination. The receptors shown here come from an adult in good health.

The sample holds a few counts of this clone. V is TRBV12-3 or TRBV12-4 and J is TRBJ1-2; tentative D call: TRBD1 (5 bases). V was clipped by 4 bases and J by 3 bases, with 9 bases between them. CDR3 length: 13 amino acids. This chain's CDR3 is CASSSGWDYGYTF. CDR3 bases: TGTGCCAGCAGTTCAGGGTGGGACTATGGCTACACCTTC.

The chain couples TRBV16 to TRBJ1-4; D gene uncertain. V gave up 0 bases and J gave up 2 bases, with 7 bases separating them. CDR3 length equals 15 residues. The V gene's germline CDR1 is KGHSY and CDR2 FQNENV. DNA for the CDR3: TGTGCCAGCAGCCAATCTCGGCAGACTAATGAAAAACTGTTTTTT. Translated: CASSQSRQTNEKLFF.

The rearrangement links TRBV15 to TRBJ2-5; 9 bases line up with TRBD2. J was trimmed by 4 bases and V by 0 bases; bases with no gene match: 12. The CDR3 sequence is 18 residues long. CDR1 is LNHNV and CDR2 is YYDKDF in the germline V gene (reference sequence). The CDR3 coding sequence is TGTGCCACCAGCAGAGATCTGATGGGCGGGGGGGCAGCAGAGACCCAGTACTTC. Its protein product is CATSRDLMGGGAAETQYF.

In this sample, this clone turned up a few times. The CDR3 region is CASSLSSGSSYNEQFF. The CDR3 coding sequence is TGCGCCAGCAGCTTGTCTAGCGGGAGTTCCTACAATGAGCAGTTCTTC. This chain uses TRBV5-1 with TRBJ2-1; 10 bases map to TRBD2. The germline CDR1 and CDR2 sequences are SGHRS and YFSETQ. V was clipped by 1 base and J by 1 base; unmatched bases: 2. CDR3 length equals 16 residues. Filled out from reference TRBV5-1 and TRBJ2-1, the complete variable domain reads KAGVTQTPRYLIKTRGQQVTLSCSPISGHRSVSWYQQTPGQGLQFLFEYFSETQRNKGNFPGRFSGRQFSNSRSEMNVSTLELGDSALYLCASSLSSGSSYNEQFFGPGTRLTVL.

The gene calls are TRBV4-1 and TRBJ1-3; D gene ambiguous. Trimming shortened V by 2 bases and J by 0 bases, and 8 bases separated the two germline ends. The CDR3 length is 15 residues. Germline V gene sequence: CDR1 MGHRA, CDR2 YSYEKL. CDR3: CASSQTHRSGNTIYF. The CDR3 region has the DNA TGCGCCAGCAGCCAAACTCATCGCTCTGGAAACACCATATATTTT.

The chain carries TRBV6-2 or TRBV6-3 and TRBJ1-1; the D is unclear. The germline gives CDR1 MNHEY, CDR2 SVGEGT. V was trimmed by 2 bases and J by 8 bases, leaving 12 bases between them. The CDR3 is 13 amino acids. This CDR3 reads CASSYEGPEEAFF. The DNA of the CDR3 is TGTGCCAGCAGTTACGAGGGCCCGGAGGAAGCTTTCTTT.

This chain joins TRBV7-9 and TRBJ1-5; 9 bases align to TRBD1. After removal of 5 bases from V and 4 bases from J, the junction contained 15 bases not matched to a gene. Per germline, CDR1 SEHNR and CDR2 FQNEAQ (reference sequence). The CDR3 spans 18 residues. As DNA, the CDR3 is TGTGCCAGCAGCCATAAGGGCAGGACAGGGGCCTTAAATCAGCCCCAGCATTTT. It translates to CASSHKGRTGALNQPQHF.